Listed below are T cell receptor beta chains from one sample, sequenced in a study of control samples from healthy donors and cancer patients. The repertoire was sequenced with immunoSEQ multiplex PCR; TCRdb's copy has only in-frame clones and lacks some. The sample records around 42,000 clones, around 94% being singletons. The sequencing input was blood. The receptor source for this set is a man aged 60 to 75 in good health. CDR3s leave out the opening cysteine and the closing phenylalanine or tryptophan.

v_gene | CDR3aa
TRBV30 | AWNSLQETQY
TRBV2 | ASSHPGGTGGRETQY
TRBV28 | ASTLGVGGELF
TRBV7-6 | ASSLAQNTEAF
TRBV4-1 | ASSQVSDSFYNEQF
TRBV7-9 | ASTGTSGSYTGELF
TRBV9 | ASSVEAGRGEKLF
TRBV28 | ASSLGETQY
TRBV29-1 | SLTQNTEAF
TRBV18 | ASSSDKNTEAF
TRBV5-4 | ASSASMRGYT
TRBV10-2 | ASSEPGQLNTEAF
TRBV5-6 | ASSLQGLLAINEQF
TRBV6-5 | ASSYSLAGFTDTQY
TRBV28 | ASRTGVMGNSYNSPLH
TRBV7-2 | ASSLGGQGANQPQH
TRBV11-2 | ASSPSTYNEQF
TRBV11-2 | ASSQIINGELF
TRBV18 | ASSPVGLEDTQY
TRBV2 | ASSTSDRPRLLH
TRBV28 | ASSLRGGRNGYT
TRBV6-5 | ASSYSSGSTGELF
TRBV18 | ASSPTSGATYNEQF
TRBV18 | ASSPITSGIKETQY
TRBV28 | ASFQGQETQY
TRBV7-9 | ASSLLGVMNTEAF
TRBV7-9 | ASSLAANTEAF
TRBV9 | ASSVGKASGELF
TRBV6-1 | ASSESGALSTDTQY
TRBV18 | ASSPPGQGTGEQY
TRBV7-8 | ASSHAGGSY
TRBV9 | ASSVGGLAETQY
TRBV29-1 | SVTRGPYGYT
TRBV6-5 | ASTYSNNVNTYEQY
TRBV9 | ASSRQGSYEQY
TRBV5-1 | ASSWDRDYGYT
TRBV6-5 | ASSYGLAGDQF
TRBV15 | ATSRDRTVEAF
TRBV11-3 | ASSIGRGNTEAF
TRBV9 | ASSTTGTEAIEAF
TRBV3-1/TRBV3-2 | ASSPNPGTVTYNEQF
TRBV27 | ASRRDRTLGYT